This T cell receptor (beta chain) was identified in a study of T cells after yellow fever vaccination. Looked up from germline, CDR1 is SGHTA and CDR2 is FQGNSA. This CDR3 region has 14 residues. V trimming: 6 bases; J trimming: 3 bases; junction bases outside the gene matches: 6. TCRdb called the 5' RACE reads again in MiXCR, with one record for every CDR3 protein. The sample consists of around 320,000 distinct CDR3 sequences, approximately 8% of them appearing once. Sequenced material: CD4+ T cells sorted from PBMCs, taken 5 days after the yellow fever booster vaccination. This TCR was recovered from a man younger than 30 who received the YFV17D yellow fever vaccine. The chain joins TRBV7-2 to TRBJ1-2, with 8 bases that match TRBD1. The CDR3 bases are TGTGCCAGCAGACCAGGGGGCGCAGACTATGGCTACACCTTC. Amino acid sequence: CASRPGGADYGYTF.